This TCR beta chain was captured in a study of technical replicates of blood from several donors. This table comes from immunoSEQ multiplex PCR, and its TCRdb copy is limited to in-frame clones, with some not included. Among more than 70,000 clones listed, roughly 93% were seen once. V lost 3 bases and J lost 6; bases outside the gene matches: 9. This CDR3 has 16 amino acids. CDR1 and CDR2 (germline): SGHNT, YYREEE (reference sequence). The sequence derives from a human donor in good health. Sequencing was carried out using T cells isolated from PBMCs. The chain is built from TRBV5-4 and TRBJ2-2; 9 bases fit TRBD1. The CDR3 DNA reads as TGTGCCAGCAGCTCCAAGGGACAGGGTTTGTCCGGGGAGCTGTTTTTT. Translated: CASSSKGQGLSGELFF.